This T cell receptor beta chain was obtained from a study of cytomegalovirus exposure and HLA in healthy donors. Study-level background: From 150 million to 200 million T cells, an earlier analysis saw 120 million or so unique TCR beta sequences. Regarding the study as a whole: CMV serostatus was the sole immune exposure data available.

It was with 60 Vbeta and 13 Jbeta primers that the PCR ran. Here immunoSEQ multiplex PCR was the method, and the copy in TCRdb shows in-frame clones only, minus some. This table holds 150,000 to 250,000 clones, roughly four fifths found once. Remarks on this clone: Its antigen is undetermined.

This CDR3 is built from 17 residues. V dropped 4 bases and J dropped 3; count of bases not matched to a gene: 9. Germline V gene data show CDR1 as SGHRS and CDR2 as YFSETQ. The chain has TRBV5-1 and TRBJ2-6; 8 bases are shared with TRBD2. The TCR sequence derives from a woman between 45 and 65 years old in good health and CMV-seropositive. Material for sequencing was PBMCs. CDR3: CASSLPGGAVGANVLTF. The CDR3 DNA sequence: TGCGCCAGCAGCCTCCCGGGAGGGGCGGTTGGGGCCAACGTCCTGACTTTC.